This T cell receptor (beta chain) stems from a study of Ad26.COV2.S vaccination and SARS-CoV-2 variants. Study-level points and caveats: Breadth measured for non-spike TCRs was similar across vaccine and placebo recipients. Overall T cell responses may have been underestimated by the analyses of TCR breadth and depth. The study found higher spike-specific TCR breadth in vaccine than placebo recipients.

Concerning this clone: Its specificity is not known.

The germline V and J ends were trimmed by 6 bases and 3 bases, with 2 bases remaining between them. The germline V gene encodes CDR1 DFQATT and CDR2 SNEGSKA (reference sequence). The CDR3 has 9 amino acids. Sequencing was performed with immunoSEQ multiplex PCR; in TCRdb, only in-frame clones are kept and a portion is missing. The sample includes about 180,000 clones, around nine tenths of them seen just once. This chain links TRBV20-1 with TRBJ2-5; no reliable D call. This TCR derives from a human donor who had recovered from COVID-19. Source: peripheral blood, taken after recovery from COVID-19. CDR3 nucleotides: TGCAGTGCCGAAGAGACCCAGTACTTC. Its protein is CSAEETQYF.